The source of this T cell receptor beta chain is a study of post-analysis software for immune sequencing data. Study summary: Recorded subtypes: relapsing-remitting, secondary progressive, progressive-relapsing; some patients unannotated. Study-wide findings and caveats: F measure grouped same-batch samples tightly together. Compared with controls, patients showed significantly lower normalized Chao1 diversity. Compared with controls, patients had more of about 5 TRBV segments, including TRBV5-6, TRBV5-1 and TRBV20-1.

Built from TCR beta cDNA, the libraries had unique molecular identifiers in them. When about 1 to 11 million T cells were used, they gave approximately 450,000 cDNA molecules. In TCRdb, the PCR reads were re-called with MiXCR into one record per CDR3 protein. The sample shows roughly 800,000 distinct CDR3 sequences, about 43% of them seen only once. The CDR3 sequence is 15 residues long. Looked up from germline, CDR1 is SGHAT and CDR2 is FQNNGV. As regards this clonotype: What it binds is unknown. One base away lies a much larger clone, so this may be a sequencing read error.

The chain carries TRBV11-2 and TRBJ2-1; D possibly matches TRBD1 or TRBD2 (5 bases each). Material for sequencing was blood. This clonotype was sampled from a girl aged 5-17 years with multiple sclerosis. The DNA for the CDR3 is TGTGCCAACAGCTTGAGATGGGGGTCCTACAATGAGCAGTTCTTC. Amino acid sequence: CANSLRWGSYNEQFF.